The rows below give T cell receptor beta chains drawn from one sample of a study of cytomegalovirus exposure and HLA in healthy donors. Profiled with immunoSEQ multiplex PCR; TCRdb holds only in-frame clones, not every one. The profile covers around 200,000 clones, with roughly 82% appearing a single time and roughly 6% taken by the ten largest. Sequences were obtained from PBMCs. The receptors come from a man in his forties or fifties in good health and CMV-seropositive. Each CDR3 is given with its conserved first and last residue.

V gene,J gene,CDR3 protein
TRBV6-1,TRBJ2-4,CASSEARSGIPPKNIQYF
TRBV7-9,TRBJ1-1,CASRGTSNTEAFF
TRBV19,TRBJ2-2,CASSIAADTGELFF
TRBV5-4,TRBJ2-4,CASSPEAREGVRDKNIQYF
TRBV5-1,TRBJ2-7,CASSLAGGQGNEQYF
TRBV10-3,TRBJ2-2,CAISPSGSNTGELFF
TRBV28,TRBJ1-5,CASGYQGISQPQHF
TRBV9,TRBJ1-4,CASSVAQGDGEKLLF
TRBV7-9,TRBJ2-3,CASSWDMRSLAGATDTQYF
TRBV19,TRBJ1-5,CASRAGTGNNQPQHF
TRBV28,TRBJ2-2,CASRAGGLDTGELFF
TRBV7-2,TRBJ2-7,CASSRLAGSYYEQYF
TRBV21-1,TRBJ2-3,CASSNCRESTDTQYF
TRBV18,TRBJ2-5,CASSPPGYSQETQYF
TRBV27,TRBJ1-1,CASLLRGGGTEAFF
TRBV30,TRBJ2-1,CAWSVKGLATYNEQFF
TRBV2,TRBJ2-2,CASIGTTNTGELFF
TRBV15,TRBJ2-1,CATREGSYNEQFF
TRBV5-1,TRBJ2-1,CASSLEEALREQFF
TRBV9,TRBJ2-1,CASSVEQGSNEQFF
TRBV28,TRBJ1-6,CASSTLGSSPLHF
TRBV6-1,TRBJ2-1,CASSERLGKNEQFF
TRBV7-9,TRBJ1-1,CASSPPTATSGNTEAFF
TRBV9,TRBJ2-3,CASSAGTSLTDTQYF
TRBV6-1,TRBJ1-2,CASSPESGYGYTF
TRBV7-3,TRBJ1-1,CASSLTGGVAFF
TRBV7-8,TRBJ2-1,CASSLVFRRSYNEQFF
TRBV19,TRBJ2-1,CASSIDGQGFYNEQFF
TRBV7-6,TRBJ2-1,CASSFSPGNEQFF
TRBV6-5,TRBJ1-2,CASSYSLEPSYGYTF
TRBV10-3,TRBJ2-5,CAISEGTGVRETQYF
TRBV18,TRBJ1-1,CASSPGQSSEAFF
TRBV7-8,TRBJ2-1,CASSSTSGGLGEQFF
TRBV6-5,TRBJ1-5,CASSLRGNQPQHF
TRBV6-5,TRBJ1-2,CASSYQQGHGYTF
TRBV27,TRBJ2-1,CASSLSPRGGYEQFF